The 3 T cell receptor beta chains listed next were all sequenced from one sample in a study of preoperative IRX-2 immunotherapy in early breast cancer. Treatment indicated: preoperative locoregional IRX-2 cytokine immunotherapy. TCRdb's copy holds only in-frame clones and misses some; the assay was immunoSEQ multiplex PCR. The profile shows about 98,000 clones, roughly 90% of them singletons. The input for sequencing was tumor tissue, taken after IRX-2 immunotherapy. The receptor source for this set is a human donor with breast cancer.

As concerns this clone: A junction end diverges from the germline sequence, so it may reflect a read error. V gene TRBV6-8 combines with J gene TRBJ2-7; tentative D call: TRBD2 (5 bases). Germline V CDR1 and CDR2: MNHGY, SAAAGT. This CDR3 has 13 amino acids. CDR3 region: CASRRTHSYEQYF. The CDR3 nucleotides are TGTGCCAGCAGAAGGACTCACTCCTACGAACAGTACTTC.

This sequence joins TRBV12-5 and TRBJ2-3; a weak D match, TRBD2 (6 bases). Germline V gene data show CDR1 as LGHNT and CDR2 as FRNRAP. The CDR3 contains 17 residues. Trimming shortened V by 3 bases and J by 2 bases, and 18 bases separated the two germline ends. The CDR3 DNA sequence: TGTGCTAGTGGTTTTATTCCCATAGCGGTATACACAGATACGCAGTATTTT. It encodes CASGFIPIAVYTDTQYF.

The chain links TRBV19 to TRBJ1-5, with 8 bases matching TRBD1. CDR3 length equals 15 residues. Germline V gene lookup returns CDR1 LNHDA and CDR2 SQIVND (reference sequence). V gave up 11 bases and J gave up 7 bases; unmatched junction bases: 16. The CDR3 protein is CASSLDRAYHQPQHF. In DNA form, the CDR3 reads TGTGCCTCTTCGTTGGACAGGGCTTACCACCAGCCCCAGCATTTT.